This TCR beta chain originates from a study of T cells in Graves' hyperthyroidism and ophthalmopathy. Study-level results: Ophthalmopathy and stable hyperthyroidism were told apart by a 13 V-J model. Ophthalmopathy, as predicted by the model, came a median roughly 6.5 months after the prediction.

Authors of the study amplified TCR beta CDR3 regions from RNA transcripts. TCR CDR3 regions were first amplified by RT-PCR with HTBI primers. TCRdb used MiXCR to reprocess the multiplex PCR reads, holding one entry per CDR3 protein. The data hold a few hundred thousand distinct CDR3 sequences, with about an eighth observed a single time. Diagnoses were made from clinical symptoms, serum measures (thyroxine and TRAb), thyroid ultrasound and orbital computed tomography. The germline V gene encodes CDR1 MNHNS and CDR2 SASEGT. The CDR3 has 13 amino acids. V gave up 2 bases and J gave up 13 bases, with 15 bases separating them. This clonotype has a count of ten or more. What it binds is not known.

The receptor was derived from a woman between 40 and 55 years old with Graves' ophthalmopathy. What was sequenced was blood. The chain has TRBV6-1 and TRBJ2-1; D may be TRBD2 (6 bases). CDR3 DNA: TGTGCCAGCAGTGAATATAGAGGACTACTTCAGTTCTTC. This translates into CASSEYRGLLQFF.